These T cell receptor beta chains were read from a single sample in a study. TCRdb re-derived calls from the RT-PCR reads in MiXCR, one entry per CDR3 protein. This sample has around 700,000 distinct CDR3 sequences; about 14% occur once, and the top ten carry roughly 3.9%. The source material was memory CD4+ T cells from blood. The origin of the receptors is a female donor in good health, serving as a healthy control. Both conserved end residues are part of each CDR3.

V	CDR3
TRBV5-8	CASSLGSISGNTIYF
TRBV10-3	CAVKDRALGEQYF
TRBV5-5	CASSLEALTEAFF
TRBV7-9	CASKIAGDETQYF
TRBV7-8	CASSLFGDGEQYF
TRBV6-1	CASSEGQGSAYEQYF
TRBV18	CASSPEGTTYVTDTQYF
TRBV7-2	CASSLVAGGETQYF
TRBV19	CASSDTATTGELFF
TRBV3-1	CASSPRGGHNEQFF
TRBV30	CAWSIEGRTGELFF
TRBV4-1	CASSQMTLQGNGETQYF
TRBV20-1	CSARDRLAASTDTQYF
TRBV7-2	CASSFQGLTNNEQFF
TRBV12-3/TRBV12-4	CASSLVAVADEKLFF
TRBV4-3	CASSQDAQGQGYGYTF
TRBV18	CASSPRAGVGETQYF
TRBV12-3/TRBV12-4	CASGSGGREETQYF
TRBV6-6	CASTRPGGGDSPLHF
TRBV5-1	CASSDTSGAYNEQFF
TRBV7-2	CASSLVSRGSGNTIYF
TRBV28	CASSSPSGSYEQYF
TRBV5-1	CASSPQGAITDTQYF
TRBV12-3/TRBV12-4	CASSSNPRGTRQPQHF
TRBV10-3	CAISGTSGSNEQFF
TRBV20-1	CSAFERLAGGNEQFF
TRBV4-3	CASSQDGRGEQYF
TRBV6-1	CASSEARGANYGYTF
TRBV4-3	CASSRGLAGDNEQFF
TRBV14	CASSQDQGGQYNEQFF
TRBV24-1	CATAGTSGSNEQFF
TRBV12-3/TRBV12-4	CASSLGGRAGEQYF
TRBV6-6	CASSPSPGQHSNQPQHF
TRBV6-5	CASKRADEKLFF
TRBV6-1	CASSWTADSNQPQHF
TRBV7-2	CASSQNEAIAPSGF
TRBV12-3/TRBV12-4	CASSSRGRTGELFF
TRBV20-1	CSAWDRDYEQYF
TRBV4-3	CASSHQWGDSGTNEKLFF
TRBV4-3	CASSQAPRGGDTQYF
TRBV20-1	CSASTPGINNSPLHF
TRBV24-1	CATSDPTGSVGNEQFF
TRBV7-2	CASSLQGTGNTGELFF
TRBV4-1	CASSRQYDTEAFF
TRBV24-1	CATSDLTGPTPTEQYF
TRBV6-2/TRBV6-3	CASSYFGQPQHF
TRBV4-2	CASRPTGAESEQFF
TRBV12-3/TRBV12-4	CASSPGPGQPQHF
TRBV5-1	CASSSPTSGANVLTF